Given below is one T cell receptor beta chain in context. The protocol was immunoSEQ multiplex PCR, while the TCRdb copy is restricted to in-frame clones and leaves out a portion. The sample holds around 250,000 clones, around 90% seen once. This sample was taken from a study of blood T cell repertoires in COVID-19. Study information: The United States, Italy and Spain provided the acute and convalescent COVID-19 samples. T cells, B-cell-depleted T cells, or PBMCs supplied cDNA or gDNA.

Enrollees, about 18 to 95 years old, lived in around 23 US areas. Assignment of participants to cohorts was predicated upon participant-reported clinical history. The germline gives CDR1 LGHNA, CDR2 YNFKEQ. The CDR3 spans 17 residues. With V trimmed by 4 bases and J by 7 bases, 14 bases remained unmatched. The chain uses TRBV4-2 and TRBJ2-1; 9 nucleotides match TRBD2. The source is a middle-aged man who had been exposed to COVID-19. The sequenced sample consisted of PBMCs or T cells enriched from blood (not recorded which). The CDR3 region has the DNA TGTGCCAGCAGCCCCCCTGATCTAGCGGGAATTGAGAATGAGCAGTTCTTC. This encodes CASSPPDLAGIENEQFF.